This is a list of T cell receptor beta chains from one sample in a study of blood T cell repertoires in COVID-19. Sequenced by immunoSEQ multiplex PCR; TCRdb stores in-frame clones only, minus some. The data show approximately 80,000 clones, with about 87% seen just once and around 9% held by the top ten. The sequenced material came from peripheral blood. These receptors originate from a human donor in a cohort sampled during active COVID-19. The CDR3 runs from the conserved cysteine through the conserved F or W. A D gene is named only where the DNA matches it firmly. A row's size may be missing; if present it is once, few, many or a size class.

J gene,CDR3 length,D gene,V gene,clone size,CDR3 DNA,CDR3 protein
TRBJ1-1,15,.,TRBV19,.,TGTGCCAGTAGTACCTCTTGGGCGGGCAACACTGAAGCTTTCTTT,CASSTSWAGNTEAFF
TRBJ2-3,15,.,TRBV7-7,.,TGTGCCAGCAGCTTAAACCCCAACGGGGAAGATACGCAGTATTTT,CASSLNPNGEDTQYF
TRBJ1-3,18,TRBD1,TRBV18,.,TGTGCCAGCTCACCCGGCCCCCGGACAGGGGCTTCTGGAAACACCATATATTTT,CASSPGPRTGASGNTIYF
TRBJ1-4,16,TRBD1,TRBV4-1,.,TGCGCCAGCAGCGCCCGGGACAGGGAACTTAATGAAAAACTGTTTTTT,CASSARDRELNEKLFF
TRBJ2-3,13,.,TRBV7-9,.,TGTGCCAGCAGCTTAGGGGAGGCAGATACGCAGTATTTT,CASSLGEADTQYF
TRBJ2-7,13,.,TRBV7-2,.,TGTGCCAGCAGCTTAGCGGCTAGCTACGAGCAGTACTTC,CASSLAASYEQYF
TRBJ2-7,13,.,TRBV2,.,TGTGCCAGCACCCAGGGTTTACTCTACGAGCAGTACTTC,CASTQGLLYEQYF
TRBJ2-3,14,TRBD1,TRBV5-1,.,TGCGCCAGCAGCCTACAGGGGGCGACAGATACGCAGTATTTT,CASSLQGATDTQYF
TRBJ2-7,16,.,TRBV4-1,.,TGCGCCAGCAGCCAATCCTTGGACAACCTGCTTTACGAGCAGTACTTC,CASSQSLDNLLYEQYF
TRBJ2-3,16,TRBD2,TRBV5-6,.,TGTGCCAGCAGCTTGGCTAGCGGGGGTGGCACAGATACGCAGTATTTT,CASSLASGGGTDTQYF
TRBJ2-5,14,.,TRBV5-4,.,TGTGCCAGCAGCTTCACAGGGCTACAAGAGACCCAGTACTTC,CASSFTGLQETQYF
TRBJ1-5,13,TRBD1,TRBV30,.,TGTGCCTTCACAGGGGGCCGCAATCAGCCCCAGCATTTT,CAFTGGRNQPQHF
TRBJ2-3,15,.,TRBV19,.,TGTGCCAGTAGCAAGTTGACGGGTGCCACAGATACGCAGTATTTT,CASSKLTGATDTQYF
TRBJ1-1,11,.,TRBV20-1,.,TGCATGGGCCCCACGAACACTGAAGCTTTCTTT,CMGPTNTEAFF
TRBJ2-7,14,TRBD2,TRBV19,.,TGTGCCAGTAGTATTCAGCGGGAGGGGTTGGAGCAGTACTTC,CASSIQREGLEQYF
TRBJ1-1,11,.,TRBV18,.,TGTGCCAGCTCACCTATGGAGGAAGCTTTCTTT,CASSPMEEAFF
TRBJ2-7,16,.,TRBV3-1/TRBV3-2,.,TGTGCCAGCAGCCAAGGAAGTCCAGGGGTGTTTTCCGAGCAGTACTTC,CASSQGSPGVFSEQYF
TRBJ2-7,17,.,TRBV3-1/TRBV3-2,.,TGTGCCAGCAGCCAATCAAGTCCGTCGACAGGAGCCTACGAGCAGTACTTC,CASSQSSPSTGAYEQYF
TRBJ2-2,15,.,TRBV21-1,.,TGTGCCAGCAGAGGTACGGGACAGAACACCGGGGAGCTGTTTTTT,CASRGTGQNTGELFF
TRBJ1-2,15,.,TRBV19,.,TGTGCCAGTAGTATGTCCGTGGGGGGAGCATATGGCTACACCTTC,CASSMSVGGAYGYTF
TRBJ2-5,16,TRBD1,TRBV7-9,.,TGTGCCAGCAGCACGTCGGGGCAGGGGGTTTTAGAGACCCAGTACTTC,CASSTSGQGVLETQYF
TRBJ2-3,16,TRBD2,TRBV3-1/TRBV3-2,.,TGTGCCAGCAGCCAAGATAGGTTAGCGGGGGGCCATACGCAGTATTTT,CASSQDRLAGGHTQYF
TRBJ2-3,15,TRBD2,TRBV11-1,.,TGTGCCAGCAGGCCACGGGGCGGGGGGTCAGATACGCAGTATTTT,CASRPRGGGSDTQYF
TRBJ1-6,16,TRBD1,TRBV5-1,.,TGCGCCAGCAGCTTGGGACAGGGGTATATGGATTCACCCCTCCACTTT,CASSLGQGYMDSPLHF
TRBJ1-3,15,.,TRBV29-1,.,TGCAGCGTTGGGTCTCGCTCATCGGGAGGAAACACCATATATTTT,CSVGSRSSGGNTIYF
TRBJ1-4,14,TRBD1,TRBV2,.,TGTGCCAGCATCCCGACAGGGACTAATGAAAAACTGTTTTTT,CASIPTGTNEKLFF
TRBJ2-5,14,.,TRBV5-1,.,TGCGCCAGCAGCTTGGAGGACAGCCAAGAGACCCAGTACTTC,CASSLEDSQETQYF
TRBJ1-5,17,TRBD1,TRBV28,.,TGTGCCAGCAGTTCTTTATCGGGTGGGACAGGGTATCAGCCCCAGCATTTT,CASSSLSGGTGYQPQHF
TRBJ1-1,14,TRBD1,TRBV9,.,TGTGCCAGCAGCGTGGCGGGACAGGGGGCTGAAGCTTTCTTT,CASSVAGQGAEAFF
TRBJ2-1,15,TRBD2,TRBV19,.,TGTGCCAGTAGTATGACTAGCGAGACCTACAATGAGCAGTTCTTC,CASSMTSETYNEQFF
TRBJ2-1,15,.,TRBV5-5,.,TGTGCCAGCAGCTTGAAATACGGGACCTACAATGAGCAGTTCTTC,CASSLKYGTYNEQFF
TRBJ1-3,16,.,TRBV5-6,.,TGTGCCAGCAGCTTAACAGGTCGTGCCTCTGGAAACACCATATATTTT,CASSLTGRASGNTIYF
TRBJ2-5,16,TRBD1,TRBV5-6,.,TGTGCCAGCAGCGGACTCCGGGACAGTGAAATGGAGACCCAGTACTTC,CASSGLRDSEMETQYF
TRBJ2-7,15,TRBD2,TRBV6-6,.,TGTGCCAGCAGTAGACCTAGCGGGAGCTCCTACGAGCAGTACTTC,CASSRPSGSSYEQYF
TRBJ2-1,14,TRBD2,TRBV4-1,.,TGCGCCAGCAGCCAAGCCCCGACTAGCGGGGGACAGTTCTTC,CASSQAPTSGGQFF
TRBJ2-2,17,.,TRBV5-8,.,TGTGCCAGCAGCTTGGGGGAGGCCCGCCAGAACACCGGGGAGCTGTTTTTT,CASSLGEARQNTGELFF
TRBJ2-3,16,.,TRBV4-2,once,TGTGCCAGCAGCCAAGACGCGACTACCGACACAGATACGCAGTATTTT,CASSQDATTDTDTQYF
TRBJ1-1,17,.,TRBV10-1,.,TGCGCCAGCAGTGAGTCTTCTTGGGGCAGCGTAAGCACTGAAGCTTTCTTT,CASSESSWGSVSTEAFF
TRBJ2-2,15,.,TRBV5-1,once,TGCGCCAGCAGCTTGGCCTCAGGGGACACCGGGGAGCTGTTTTTT,CASSLASGDTGELFF
TRBJ1-2,18,TRBD1,TRBV5-1,.,TGCGCCAGCAGCTTGGCTGGGACAGGGCCAGCTCAAGCCTATGGCTACACCTTC,CASSLAGTGPAQAYGYTF
TRBJ2-1,14,.,TRBV28,.,TGTGCCACATCATCGGGGGAGATGATGAATGAGCAGTTCTTC,CATSSGEMMNEQFF
TRBJ2-3,14,TRBD2,TRBV20-1,.,TGCAGTGCTAGTAGCGGGGGGGTAGGGGATACGCAGTATTTT,CSASSGGVGDTQYF
TRBJ2-7,15,TRBD2,TRBV7-2,few,TGTGCCAGCAGCTTAGCGTGGACTAGCGCGATTGAGCAGTACTTC,CASSLAWTSAIEQYF
TRBJ1-1,14,TRBD1,TRBV2,.,TGTGCCAGCAGCGGGGACAGTATGAACACTGAAGCTTTCTTT,CASSGDSMNTEAFF
TRBJ1-6,15,.,TRBV2,.,TGTGCCAGCACTCAGGCTCCCTCCTATAATTCACCCCTCCACTTT,CASTQAPSYNSPLHF
TRBJ1-4,12,TRBD1,TRBV11-2,.,TGTGCCAGTACAGGGGAGGATGAAAAACTGTTTTTT,CASTGEDEKLFF
TRBJ1-1,14,.,TRBV5-8,few,TGTGCCAGCAGCGTGGACGGTCGGAACACTGAAGCTTTCTTT,CASSVDGRNTEAFF
TRBJ2-5,14,.,TRBV25-1,few,TGTGCCAGCAGTCCGAGGCAGCAAGAGGAGACCCAGTACTTC,CASSPRQQEETQYF
TRBJ1-4,12,.,TRBV2,.,TGTGCCAGCAGTGTTGAATTCCAGATTCTGTTTTTT,CASSVEFQILFF
TRBJ2-7,15,.,TRBV6-2/TRBV6-3,once,TGTGCCAGCAGTTACTCACAGGACAGCTCCTACGAGCAGTACTTC,CASSYSQDSSYEQYF
TRBJ2-3,16,TRBD1,TRBV9,.,TGTGCCAGCAGCCCACGGACAGGGAGTTTGCCAGATACGCAGTATTTT,CASSPRTGSLPDTQYF
TRBJ1-3,14,TRBD1,TRBV5-1,.,TGCGCCAGCAGCTTGGGGACAGGGGGAAACACCATATATTTT,CASSLGTGGNTIYF
TRBJ1-4,16,.,TRBV25-1,.,TGTGCCAGCAGTGATCCCCAGGGGAGCGGACGGGAAAAACTGTTTTTT,CASSDPQGSGREKLFF
TRBJ2-3,16,.,TRBV9,.,TGTGCCAGCAGCGTACTCTTATACAGTAGCACAGATACGCAGTATTTT,CASSVLLYSSTDTQYF
TRBJ2-5,15,.,TRBV4-1,.,TGCGCCAGCAGCCAACTTAAAGGTACGGGAGAGACCCAGTACTTC,CASSQLKGTGETQYF
TRBJ2-3,16,.,TRBV10-3,.,TGTGCCATCAGTGAATTGCCAACCAAGGGGGTAGATACGCAGTATTTT,CAISELPTKGVDTQYF
TRBJ1-2,13,.,TRBV24-1,.,TGTGCCACCAGTGATAACCTAGGCCGAGGCTACACCTTC,CATSDNLGRGYTF